This T cell receptor (beta chain) originates from a study of blood T cell repertoires in COVID-19. Overall study context: Specimens from acute and convalescent COVID-19 originated in the United States, Italy and Spain. T cells, B-cell-depleted T cells, or PBMCs supplied cDNA or gDNA.

The table lists this clone with a count of one. As handled by the study authors: Amplifying reference gene primers gave estimates of nucleated cell counts. The data were produced by immunoSEQ multiplex PCR, yet TCRdb's version contains in-frame clones alone and is incomplete. D and trimming come from the DNA, and the V and J calls and clone size come from that table. The profile shows about 85,000 clones, around 88% of them singletons. This clonotype was sampled from a woman of 80 years or more with acute or convalescent COVID-19. The sequenced sample consisted of peripheral blood.

The CDR3 loop reads CASSEGEGEAFF. DNA for the CDR3: TGTGCCAGCAGTGAAGGTGAGGGCGAAGCTTTCTTT. The chain couples TRBV2 to TRBJ1-1; D not certain. Per germline, CDR1 SNHLY and CDR2 FYNNEI. The CDR3 has 12 residues. The V end lost 1 base, the J end lost 8 bases, and 8 bases lay between the germline ends.